The entry that follows covers one T cell receptor beta chain sequence. Its antigen is as yet unknown. The junction differs from germline at one of its ends, possibly a read error. These data are taken from a study of human T cells and chemical hapten exposure. Single cDNA molecules in the library carried unique molecular identifiers attached during preparation. TCRdb reprocessed the RACE reads with MiXCR, giving one entry per CDR3 protein. The sample includes about 84,000 distinct CDR3 sequences, under 14% of them seen just once. Study-level findings and limits: Sensitizing to DPC left TCRs with a frequency above 1 in 1000 unaltered. Patch test score tracked positively with PT1 expanded TCR counts.

This CDR3 comprises 16 residues. Per the germline V gene, CDR1 is SGHAT and CDR2 is FQNNGV. Time point meaning: patch test 3, about 24 weeks after DPC sensitization. Treatment here: therapeutic diphenylcyclopropenone sensitization with weekly scalp DPC. This clonotype was sampled from a woman between 45 and 60 years old with alopecia areata. Some clones in this sample may be carry-over from other donors' samples. Sequencing was performed on whole blood, taken in connection with sensitization to the hapten diphenylcyclopropenone (DPC). The chain recombines TRBV11-2 with TRBJ2-1, with 12 bases identical to TRBD2. The CDR3 spells CACSLGLAGGPNEQFF. In DNA form, the CDR3 reads TGTGCCTGCAGCTTAGGGCTAGCGGGAGGGCCCAATGAGCAGTTCTTC.